The 32 T cell receptor beta chains below were found in one sample sequenced in a study of Tregs in tolerant kidney transplant recipients. Their antigens remain unidentified. Assay used: immunoSEQ multiplex PCR; TCRdb lists only in-frame clones, some missing. The profile covers roughly 14,000 clones, with around 53% appearing a single time and about 3% taken by the ten largest. After approximately six days with irradiated graft donor PBMCs, CFSE-labeled recipient PBMCs were FACS-sorted. Sample: CD4+ T cells from blood cultured with allogeneic cells, taken before the transplant. The receptors shown here come from a human patient who received a combined kidney and bone marrow transplant.

V is TRBV5-1 and J is TRBJ1-2, with TRBD1 identical over 8 bases. Looked up from germline, CDR1 is SGHRS and CDR2 is YFSETQ. Losses at the gene ends were 0 bases for V and 7 bases for J; bases not matched to a gene: 2. CDR3 size: 13 residues. The CDR3 here is CASSLGTGSGYTF. The CDR3 nucleotides are TGCGCCAGCAGCTTGGGGACAGGGAGTGGCTACACCTTC.

This chain links TRBV4-2 with TRBJ2-4, with TRBD2 identical over 7 bases. This CDR3 comprises 17 residues. J was trimmed by 0 bases and V by 0 bases; bases with no gene match: 5. CDR1 and CDR2 (germline): LGHNA, YNFKEQ. This CDR3 is CASSQDMGGVAKNIQYF. For the CDR3, the DNA is TGTGCCAGCAGCCAAGATATGGGGGGGGTAGCCAAAAACATTCAGTACTTC.

The chain links TRBV4-1 to TRBJ2-3, with TRBD2 matching over 7 bases. Trimming removed 4 bases from V and 1 base from J; junction bases left unmatched: 5. This CDR3 is built from 15 residues. Germline V lookup: CDR1 MGHRA, CDR2 YSYEKL. Written as DNA, the CDR3 is TGCGCCAGCAGCCCGGCGGGGGACCGCACAGATACGCAGTATTTT. Encoded protein: CASSPAGDRTDTQYF.

V is TRBV6-6 and J is TRBJ2-1; a weak D match, TRBD2 (6 bases). V shed 9 bases and J shed 0 bases, with 15 bases lying between them. CDR1 and CDR2 from the germline V gene are MNHNY and SVGAGI (reference sequence). This CDR3 spans 15 amino acids. CDR3 coding DNA: TGTGCCAGTAACACCGGGACTCGCTCCTACAATGAGCAGTTCTTC. Translated, it gives CASNTGTRSYNEQFF.

The J gene is TRBJ1-5, the V gene TRBV2, with D possibly being TRBD1 (6 bases). From germline, CDR1 is SNHLY and CDR2 FYNNEI. The CDR3 contains 14 residues. The germline V and J ends were trimmed by 6 bases and 3 bases, with 12 bases remaining between them. For the CDR3, the DNA is TGTGCCAGCAGGAAGGACAGCATCAATCAGCCCCAGCATTTT. Translated: CASRKDSINQPQHF.

The gene calls are TRBV30 and TRBJ2-1, with 9 bases matching TRBD2. The CDR3 covers 15 residues. The V gene's germline CDR1 is GTSNPN and CDR2 SVGIG (reference sequence). V shed 4 bases, J shed 8 bases, and the junction held 12 bases outside the gene matches. The CDR3 DNA reads as TGTGCCTGGAATCGCTGGCGGGGGGGGATGTATGAGCAGTTCTTC. Amino acids: CAWNRWRGGMYEQFF.

This sequence joins TRBV29-1 and TRBJ2-1; TRBD1 matches 8 bases. The germline V gene has CDR1 SQVTM and CDR2 ANQGSEA. This CDR3 has 14 residues. V was clipped by 2 bases and J by 7 bases; unmatched bases: 7. CDR3 in DNA: TGCAGCGTTGAAAGGCAGGGGGCGCGAAATGAGCAGTTCTTC. Protein: CSVERQGARNEQFF.

Concerning this clone itself: The same CDR3 is also encoded by other DNA sequences in this sample. The CDR3 here is CSAGGTEAFF. The CDR3 coding sequence is TGCAGTGCGGGGGGAACTGAAGCTTTCTTT. This sequence joins TRBV20-1 and TRBJ1-1; perhaps TRBD1 as D (5 bases). The germline CDR1 and CDR2 sequences are DFQATT and SNEGSKA (reference sequence). The CDR3 extends over 10 amino acids. The V end lost 6 bases, the J end lost 5 bases, and 7 bases lay between the germline ends.

This clone is a singleton in its sample. The chain recombines TRBV7-2 with TRBJ2-2; 8 positions agree with TRBD1. CDR3 length: 16 residues. V dropped 5 bases and J dropped 4; count of bases not matched to a gene: 9. The germline gives CDR1 SGHTA, CDR2 FQGNSA. CDR3 nucleotides: TGTGCCAGCAGCACGGACAGGGTGGTCGTCACCGGGGAGCTGTTTTTT. This encodes CASSTDRVVVTGELFF.

This sequence joins TRBV5-1 and TRBJ2-1, with 11 positions matching TRBD2. The V gene's germline CDR1 is SGHRS and CDR2 YFSETQ. V lost 4 bases and J lost 4; bases outside the gene matches: 4. The CDR3 spans 15 residues. The CDR3 region is CASSAASGGYNEQFF. DNA of the CDR3: TGCGCCAGCAGCGCAGCTAGCGGGGGGTACAATGAGCAGTTCTTC.

The CDR3 nucleotides are TGTGCCAGCAGCAGGGGATCAAATGAAAAACTGTTTTTT. It specifies CASSRGSNEKLFF. V and J are TRBV5-5 and TRBJ1-4; D is perhaps TRBD1 (5 bases). Germline loops: CDR1 SGHKS, CDR2 YYEKEE (reference sequence). V lost 4 bases, J lost 5 bases, and 9 bases lay in between. This CDR3 region has 13 residues.

This clone was counted only a few times. This sequence joins TRBV18 and TRBJ2-7; no clear D. Trimming shortened V by 4 bases and J by 4 bases, and 11 bases separated the two germline ends. The CDR3 has 13 amino acids. Per germline, CDR1 KGHSH and CDR2 LQKENI. Here the CDR3 DNA reads TGTGCCAGCTCACAATCATTAGAGTACGAGCAGTACTTC. Its translation is CASSQSLEYEQYF.

The V call is TRBV6-6, the J call TRBJ2-7, with 13 bases matching TRBD2. Germline CDR1 is MNHNY and CDR2 is SVGAGI (reference sequence). The V and J ends lost 6 bases and 6 bases, in that order; junction bases with no gene match: 8. There are 15 residues in the CDR3. CDR3 in DNA: TGTGCCAGCAGACTAGCGGGAGGGCCTAGGTCCGAGCAGTACTTC. Protein product: CASRLAGGPRSEQYF.

The chain employs TRBV7-2 and TRBJ2-4, with 7 bases matching TRBD2. CDR1 and CDR2 from the germline V gene are SGHTA and FQGNSA. Losses at the gene ends were 0 bases for V and 0 bases for J; bases not matched to a gene: 2. This CDR3 spans 16 amino acids. The CDR3 spells CASSLASSGAKNIQYF. Here the CDR3 DNA reads TGTGCCAGCAGCTTAGCTTCTAGCGGAGCCAAAAACATTCAGTACTTC.

The chain is built from TRBV7-2 and TRBJ2-3; the D gene is possibly TRBD2 (7 bases). V dropped 6 bases and J dropped 3 bases, with 19 bases sitting between them. The CDR3 runs to 16 residues. Per the germline V gene, CDR1 is SGHTA and CDR2 is FQGNSA. Here the CDR3 reads CASRAPWGRGTDTQYF. The CDR3 coding sequence is TGTGCCAGCAGGGCCCCCTGGGGGAGGGGGACAGATACGCAGTATTTT.

The CDR3 DNA reads as TGTGCCAGCAGCGTAGTAGGTAGCGGGGGAGGAGAGACCCAGTACTTC. Translating gives CASSVVGSGGGETQYF. The chain joins TRBV9 to TRBJ2-5, with 9 bases aligning to TRBD2. Germline CDR1 reads SGDLS; CDR2 reads YYNGEE. The CDR3 runs 16 residues. V dropped 0 bases and J dropped 4; count of bases not matched to a gene: 7.

This clone was seen a handful of times. The V call is TRBV5-1, the J call TRBJ2-1; 15 bases align to TRBD2. There are 15 residues in the CDR3. The V segment lost 4 bases and the J segment 12 bases; nucleotides outside the gene matches: 8. Looked up from germline, CDR1 is SGHRS and CDR2 is YFSETQ. CDR3 sequence reads: CASSPRTSGRASQFF. For the CDR3, the DNA is TGCGCCAGCAGCCCCAGGACTAGCGGGAGGGCCTCGCAGTTCTTC.

In its sample, this clone was seen a few times. The chain is built from TRBV27 and TRBJ1-4; TRBD1 matches 8 bases. Germline V CDR1 and CDR2: MNHEY, SMNVEV (reference sequence). J lost 4 bases, V lost 5 bases, and 9 bases had no gene match. The CDR3 runs 16 residues. The CDR3 DNA reads as TGTGCCAGCAGTCCCCGGACAGGGCGGTTTAATGAAAAACTGTTTTTT. Amino acid sequence: CASSPRTGRFNEKLFF.

This clone has just a few counts. This sequence joins TRBV7-3 and TRBJ2-3; perhaps TRBD2 as D (6 bases). This CDR3 has 12 residues. Germline CDR1 and CDR2: SGHTA and FQGTGA. Trimming shortened V by 5 bases and J by 7 bases, and 10 bases separated the two germline ends. The CDR3 is CASSRDSHTQYF. In nucleotides, the CDR3 is TGTGCCAGCAGCCGGGACTCCCATACGCAGTATTTT.

This clone was found a few times. V gene TRBV7-9 combines with J gene TRBJ1-2; no clear D gene. The germline CDR1 and CDR2 sequences are SEHNR and FQNEAQ (reference sequence). Between the trimmed V and J ends, which lost 4 bases and 7 bases, there was a span of 7 bases. The CDR3 runs 11 residues. CDR3 residues: CASSWASGYTF. CDR3 nucleotide sequence: TGTGCCAGCAGCTGGGCCAGTGGCTACACCTTC. Complete variable domain (other parts from reference TRBV7-9 and TRBJ1-2): DTGVSQNPRHKITKRGQNVTFRCDPISEHNRLYWYRQTLGQGPEFLTYFQNEAQLEKSRLLSDRFSAERPKGSFSTLEIQRTEQGDSAMYLCASSWASGYTFGSGTRLTVV.

The chain links TRBV2 to TRBJ2-5; 8 nucleotides agree with TRBD2. Germline V lookup: CDR1 SNHLY, CDR2 FYNNEI. V lost 6 bases, J lost 1 base, and 7 bases stayed unmatched. This CDR3 contains 15 residues. CDR3 sequence reads: CASRWERGSQETQYF. CDR3 nucleotides: TGTGCCAGCAGATGGGAGCGGGGGTCCCAAGAGACCCAGTACTTC.

This clone is medium-sized in the sample. This chain joins TRBV2 and TRBJ1-1; 7 positions match TRBD1. Germline V CDR1 and CDR2: SNHLY, FYNNEI. The CDR3 runs to 14 residues. Trimming cost V 5 bases and J 5 bases; bases outside gene matches: 8. In DNA form, the CDR3 reads TGTGCCAGCAGTACCCTGGGCAGGGGGACTGAAGCTTTCTTT. It is translated as CASSTLGRGTEAFF.

The chain recombines TRBV2 with TRBJ2-3; weak D call: TRBD2 (5 bases). CDR1 and CDR2 from the germline V gene are SNHLY and FYNNEI. The V and J ends lost 8 bases and 6 bases respectively, with 15 bases between them. This CDR3 has 13 amino acids. The DNA for the CDR3 is TGTGCCAGCGACGGACGCGGGCGTGATACGCAGTATTTT. Translation gives CASDGRGRDTQYF.

The chain has TRBV18 and TRBJ2-7, with D possibly TRBD2 on 5 matching bases. Germline CDR1 KGHSH, CDR2 LQKENI. With 0 bases removed from V and 2 bases from J, the gap between germline ends came to 8 bases. This CDR3 spans 14 amino acids. CDR3 region: CASSPPTGTYEQYF. CDR3 sequence (DNA): TGTGCCAGCTCACCACCAACGGGAACCTACGAGCAGTACTTC.

CDR3 in DNA: TGTGCCAGCAGCTTAGATCGAGGGACCTACGAGCAGTACTTC. Translated: CASSLDRGTYEQYF. The chain couples TRBV11-2 to TRBJ2-7, with a possible D match to TRBD2 (5 bases). The germline V gene encodes CDR1 SGHAT and CDR2 FQNNGV. CDR3 size: 14 residues. Deletions cut 0 bases from V and 2 bases from J, with 8 bases between.

The chain carries TRBV13 and TRBJ1-1; D remains ambiguous. The CDR3 has 15 residues. The germline V gene encodes CDR1 PRHDT and CDR2 FYEKMQ (reference sequence). Trimming took 5 bases from V and 0 from J, leaving 13 bases between them. CDR3 nucleotide sequence: TGTGCCAGCAGCCCTTGGCCTGCAGTGAACACTGAAGCTTTCTTT. It is translated as CASSPWPAVNTEAFF.

This clone was picked up one time. The J gene is TRBJ2-3, the V gene TRBV29-1; the match to TRBD2 covers 16 bases. Trimming cost V 6 bases and J 2 bases; bases outside gene matches: 5. Per the germline V gene, CDR1 is SQVTM and CDR2 is ANQGSEA. The CDR3 length is 16 residues. The CDR3 bases are TGCAGCGTCGTTGGGACTAGCGGGAGGGCCACAGATACGCAGTATTTT. This encodes CSVVGTSGRATDTQYF.

This chain joins TRBV4-3 and TRBJ2-2; possible D gene TRBD2, 6 bases. Germline V gives CDR1 LGHNA, CDR2 YSLEER. Trimming removed 0 bases at V and 5 bases at J, with 7 bases between. The CDR3 has 14 residues. The CDR3 reads CASSQDGGTGELFF. Written as DNA, the CDR3 is TGCGCCAGCAGCCAAGATGGGGGGACCGGGGAGCTGTTTTTT.

This clone came up a few times. The J gene is TRBJ2-1, the V gene TRBV6-6; 13 bases match TRBD2. This CDR3 has 15 residues. Germline V gene sequence: CDR1 MNHNY, CDR2 SVGAGI (reference sequence). V gave up 8 bases and J gave up 0 bases; unmatched junction bases: 1. DNA for the CDR3: TGTGCCAGCCGGACTAGCGGGAGCTCCTACAATGAGCAGTTCTTC. Its translation is CASRTSGSSYNEQFF.

Only one count was recorded for this clone. The chain couples TRBV7-8 to TRBJ2-3; D is ambiguous. From germline, CDR1 is SGHVS and CDR2 FQNEAQ. The ends were cut back, 3 bases at V and 3 bases at J, with 10 bases in the middle. The CDR3 covers 14 residues. CDR3 in amino acids: CASSFGVSTDTQYF. In DNA form, the CDR3 reads TGTGCCAGCAGCTTTGGAGTTTCTACAGATACGCAGTATTTT.

The sample holds one count of this clone. The V call is TRBV7-9, the J call TRBJ1-2; maybe TRBD1 (5 bases). The CDR3 extends over 13 amino acids. Per the germline V gene, CDR1 is SEHNR and CDR2 is FQNEAQ (reference sequence). Trimming took 6 bases from V and 8 from J, leaving 16 bases between them. As DNA, the CDR3 is TGTGCCAGCAGATTCGGCGGGGGAGGCGGCTACACCTTC. This translates into CASRFGGGGGYTF. The full variable domain, with the rest looked up from reference TRBV7-9 and TRBJ1-2, is DTGVSQNPRHKITKRGQNVTFRCDPISEHNRLYWYRQTLGQGPEFLTYFQNEAQLEKSRLLSDRFSAERPKGSFSTLEIQRTEQGDSAMYLCASRFGGGGGYTFGSGTRLTVV.

The chain combines TRBV30 with TRBJ2-7, with TRBD2 matching over 11 bases. V lost 0 bases to trimming and J lost 2 bases; unmatched junction nucleotides: 6. Germline lookup yields CDR1 GTSNPN and CDR2 SVGIG (reference sequence). This CDR3 comprises 16 residues. Written as DNA, the CDR3 is TGTGCCTGGAGTGTTGGACTAGCGGGCCAGACCTACGAGCAGTACTTC. Protein: CAWSVGLAGQTYEQYF.